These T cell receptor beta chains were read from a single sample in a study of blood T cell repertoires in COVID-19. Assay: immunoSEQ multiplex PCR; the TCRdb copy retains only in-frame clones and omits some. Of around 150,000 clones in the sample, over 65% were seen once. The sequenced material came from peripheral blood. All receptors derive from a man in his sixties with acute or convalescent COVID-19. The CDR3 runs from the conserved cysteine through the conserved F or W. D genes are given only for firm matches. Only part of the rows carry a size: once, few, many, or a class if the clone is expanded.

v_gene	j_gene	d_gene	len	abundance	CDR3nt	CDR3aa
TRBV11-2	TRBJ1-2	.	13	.	TGTGCCAGCAGCTTAGAGGGGGCGCGTGGCTACACCTTC	CASSLEGARGYTF
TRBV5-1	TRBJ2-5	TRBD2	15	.	TGCGCCAGCAGCTTCACTAGCGGGGGACAAGAGACCCAGTACTTC	CASSFTSGGQETQYF
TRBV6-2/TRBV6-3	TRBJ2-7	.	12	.	TGTGCCAGCAGTTACCCACCCGGTCGGCAGTACTTC	CASSYPPGRQYF
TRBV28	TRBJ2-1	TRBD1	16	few	TGTGCCAGCAGTTTATATGGGACAGGTTCCTACAATGAGCAGTTCTTC	CASSLYGTGSYNEQFF
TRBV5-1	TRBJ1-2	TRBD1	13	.	TGCGCCAGCAGCTGGGGGGACAGGCCTGGCTACACCTTC	CASSWGDRPGYTF
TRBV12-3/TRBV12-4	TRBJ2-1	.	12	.	TGTGCCAGCAGTTTAATTCTGAATGAGCAGTTCTTC	CASSLILNEQFF
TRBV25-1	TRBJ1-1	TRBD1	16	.	TGTGCCAGCAGCCCCCGGTGGGACAGGGGATCGGCTGAAGCTTTCTTT	CASSPRWDRGSAEAFF
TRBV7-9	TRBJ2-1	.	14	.	TGTGCCAGCAGCTTACCCCTGGGCAGCAGTGAGCAGTTCTTC	CASSLPLGSSEQFF
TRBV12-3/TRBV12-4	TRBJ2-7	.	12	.	TGTGCCAGCAGTTCAGGGTTAAACGAGCAGTACTTC	CASSSGLNEQYF
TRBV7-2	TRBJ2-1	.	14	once	TGTGCCAGCAGCTTAGGGCAGGGTAACAATGAGCAGTTCTTC	CASSLGQGNNEQFF
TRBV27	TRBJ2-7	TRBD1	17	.	TGTGCCAGCAGTCCCCCCTACAGGGGTCCATCGACATACGAGCAGTACTTC	CASSPPYRGPSTYEQYF
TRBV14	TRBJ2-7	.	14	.	TGTGCCAGCAGCCACATCGGCGGATCCTACGAGCAGTACTTC	CASSHIGGSYEQYF
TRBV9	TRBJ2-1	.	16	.	TGTGCCAGCAGCGTAACCCCAGGGGCAGACGGCAATGAGCAGTTCTTC	CASSVTPGADGNEQFF
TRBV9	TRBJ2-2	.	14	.	TGTGCCAGCAGCACCCAGTCTCTCACCGGGGAGCTGTTTTTT	CASSTQSLTGELFF
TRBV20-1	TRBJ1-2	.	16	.	TGCAGTGCTAGTGGTGGGCAGGGACGTCGAGGGGGTGGCTACACCTTC	CSASGGQGRRGGGYTF